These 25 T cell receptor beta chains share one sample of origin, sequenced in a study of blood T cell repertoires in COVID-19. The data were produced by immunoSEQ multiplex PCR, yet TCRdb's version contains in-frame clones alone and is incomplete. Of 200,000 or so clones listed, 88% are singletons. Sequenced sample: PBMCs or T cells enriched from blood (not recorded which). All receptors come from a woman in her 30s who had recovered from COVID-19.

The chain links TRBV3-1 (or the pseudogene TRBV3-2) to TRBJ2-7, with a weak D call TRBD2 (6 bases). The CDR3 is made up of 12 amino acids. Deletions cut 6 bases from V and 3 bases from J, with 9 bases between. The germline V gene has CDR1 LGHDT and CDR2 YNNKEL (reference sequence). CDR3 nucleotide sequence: TGTGCCAGCAGGCGGGGACTCTACGAGCAGTACTTC. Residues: CASRRGLYEQYF.

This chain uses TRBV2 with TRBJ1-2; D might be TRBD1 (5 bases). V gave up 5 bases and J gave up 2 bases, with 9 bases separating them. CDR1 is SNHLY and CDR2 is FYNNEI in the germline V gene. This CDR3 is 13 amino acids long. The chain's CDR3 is CASSWGWNYGYTF. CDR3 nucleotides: TGTGCCAGCAGTTGGGGCTGGAACTATGGCTACACCTTC.

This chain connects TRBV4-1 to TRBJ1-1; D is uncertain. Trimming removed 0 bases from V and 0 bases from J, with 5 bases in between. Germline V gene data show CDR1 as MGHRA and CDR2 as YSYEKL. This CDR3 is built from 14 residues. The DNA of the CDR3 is TGCGCCAGCAGCCAAGATAGATTGAACACTGAAGCTTTCTTT. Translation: CASSQDRLNTEAFF.

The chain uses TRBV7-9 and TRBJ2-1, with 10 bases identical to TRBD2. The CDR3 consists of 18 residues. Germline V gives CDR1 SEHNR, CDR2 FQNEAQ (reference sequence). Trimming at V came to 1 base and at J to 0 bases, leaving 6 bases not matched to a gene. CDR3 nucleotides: TGTGCCAGCAGCTTAGTACTAGCGGGGTATAGCTCCTACAATGAGCAGTTCTTC. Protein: CASSLVLAGYSSYNEQFF.

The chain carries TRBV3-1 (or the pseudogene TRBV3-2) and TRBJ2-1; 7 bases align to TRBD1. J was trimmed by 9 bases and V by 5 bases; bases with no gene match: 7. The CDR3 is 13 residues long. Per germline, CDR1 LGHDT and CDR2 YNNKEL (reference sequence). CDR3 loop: CASSILQGPEQFF. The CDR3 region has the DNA TGTGCCAGCAGCATACTACAGGGGCCTGAGCAGTTCTTC.

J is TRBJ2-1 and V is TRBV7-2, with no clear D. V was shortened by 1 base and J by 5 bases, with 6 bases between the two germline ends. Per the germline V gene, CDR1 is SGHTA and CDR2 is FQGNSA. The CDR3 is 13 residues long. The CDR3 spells CASSLGLNNEQFF. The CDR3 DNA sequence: TGTGCCAGCAGCTTAGGACTGAACAATGAGCAGTTCTTC.

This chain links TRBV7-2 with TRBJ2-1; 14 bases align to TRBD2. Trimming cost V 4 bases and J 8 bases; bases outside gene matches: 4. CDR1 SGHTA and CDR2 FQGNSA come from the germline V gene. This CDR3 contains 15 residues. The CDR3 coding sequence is TGTGCCAGCAGCTCGACTAGCGGGGGGGCCTATGAGCAGTTCTTC. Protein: CASSSTSGGAYEQFF.

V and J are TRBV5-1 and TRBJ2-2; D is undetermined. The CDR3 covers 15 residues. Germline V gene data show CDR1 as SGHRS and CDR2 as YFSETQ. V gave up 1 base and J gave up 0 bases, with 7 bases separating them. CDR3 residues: CASSLLRTNTGELFF. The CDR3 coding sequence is TGCGCCAGCAGCTTGCTCAGGACGAACACCGGGGAGCTGTTTTTT. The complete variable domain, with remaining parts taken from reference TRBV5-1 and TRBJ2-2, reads KAGVTQTPRYLIKTRGQQVTLSCSPISGHRSVSWYQQTPGQGLQFLFEYFSETQRNKGNFPGRFSGRQFSNSRSEMNVSTLELGDSALYLCASSLLRTNTGELFFGEGSRLTVL.

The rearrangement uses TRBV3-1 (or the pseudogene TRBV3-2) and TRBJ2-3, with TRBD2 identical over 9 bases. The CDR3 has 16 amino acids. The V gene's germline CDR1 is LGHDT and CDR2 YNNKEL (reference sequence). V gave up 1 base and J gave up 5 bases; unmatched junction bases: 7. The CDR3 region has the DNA TGTGCCAGCAGCCAAGGGAAGGTGACTAGCGGAGATACGCAGTATTTT. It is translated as CASSQGKVTSGDTQYF.

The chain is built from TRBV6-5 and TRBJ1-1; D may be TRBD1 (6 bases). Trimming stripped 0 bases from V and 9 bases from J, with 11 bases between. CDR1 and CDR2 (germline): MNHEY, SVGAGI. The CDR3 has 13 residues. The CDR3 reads CASSYSRGWKAFF. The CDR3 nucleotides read TGTGCCAGCAGTTACTCAAGGGGGTGGAAAGCTTTCTTT.

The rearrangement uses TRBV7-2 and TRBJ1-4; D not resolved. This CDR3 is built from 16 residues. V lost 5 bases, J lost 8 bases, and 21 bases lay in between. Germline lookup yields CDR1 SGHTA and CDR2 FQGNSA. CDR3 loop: CASSPRSAAGSEKLFF. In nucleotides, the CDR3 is TGTGCCAGCAGCCCACGATCCGCAGCCGGGAGCGAAAAACTGTTTTTT. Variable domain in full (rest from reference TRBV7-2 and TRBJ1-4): GAGVSQSPSNKVTEKGKDVELRCDPISGHTALYWYRQSLGQGLEFLIYFQGNSAPDKSGLPSDRFSAERTGGSVSTLTIQRTQQEDSAVYLCASSPRSAAGSEKLFFGSGTQLSVL.

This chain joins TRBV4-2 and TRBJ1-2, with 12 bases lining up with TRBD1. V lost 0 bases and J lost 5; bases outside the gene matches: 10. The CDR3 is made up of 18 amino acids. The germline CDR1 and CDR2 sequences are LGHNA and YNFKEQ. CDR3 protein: CASSQEWDRGRTGYGYTF. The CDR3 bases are TGTGCCAGCAGCCAAGAGTGGGACAGGGGGCGAACTGGGTATGGCTACACCTTC.

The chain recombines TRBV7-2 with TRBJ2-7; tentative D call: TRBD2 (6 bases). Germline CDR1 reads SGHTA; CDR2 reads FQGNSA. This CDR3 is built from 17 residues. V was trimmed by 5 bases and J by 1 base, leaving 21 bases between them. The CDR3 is CASSHQSGGVASYEQYF. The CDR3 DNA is TGTGCCAGCAGCCACCAAAGTGGCGGGGTGGCTTCCTACGAGCAGTACTTC.

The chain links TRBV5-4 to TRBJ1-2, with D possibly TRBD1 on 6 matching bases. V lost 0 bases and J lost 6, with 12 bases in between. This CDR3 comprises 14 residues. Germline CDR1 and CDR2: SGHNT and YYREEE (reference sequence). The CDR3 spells CASSLGRAGDGYTF. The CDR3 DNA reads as TGTGCCAGCAGCTTGGGTCGAGCAGGGGATGGCTACACCTTC.

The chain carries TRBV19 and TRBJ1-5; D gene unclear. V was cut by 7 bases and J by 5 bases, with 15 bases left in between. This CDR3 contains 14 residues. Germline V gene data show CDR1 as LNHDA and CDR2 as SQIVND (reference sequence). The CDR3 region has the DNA TGTGCCAGTAACCTCTTGGGGAGGGATCAGCCCCAGCATTTT. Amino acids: CASNLLGRDQPQHF.

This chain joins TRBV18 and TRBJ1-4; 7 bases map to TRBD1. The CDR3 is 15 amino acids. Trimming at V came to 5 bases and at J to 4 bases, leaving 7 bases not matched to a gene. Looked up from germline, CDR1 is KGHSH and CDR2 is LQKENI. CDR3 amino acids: CASSTGTAINEKLFF. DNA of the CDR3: TGTGCCAGCTCAACGGGGACAGCTATTAATGAAAAACTGTTTTTT. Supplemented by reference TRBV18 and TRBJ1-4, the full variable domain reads NAGVMQNPRHLVRRRGQEARLRCSPMKGHSHVYWYRQLPEEGLKFMVYLQKENIIDESGMPKERFSAEFPKEGPSILRIQQVVRGDSAAYFCASSTGTAINEKLFFGSGTQLSVL.

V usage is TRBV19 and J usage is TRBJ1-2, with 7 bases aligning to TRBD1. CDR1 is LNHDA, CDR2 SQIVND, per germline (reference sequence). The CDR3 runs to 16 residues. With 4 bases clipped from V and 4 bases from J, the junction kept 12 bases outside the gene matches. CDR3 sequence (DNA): TGTGCCAGTAGTACTCCCCGACAGGGAAGGGGCTATGGCTACACCTTC. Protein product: CASSTPRQGRGYGYTF.

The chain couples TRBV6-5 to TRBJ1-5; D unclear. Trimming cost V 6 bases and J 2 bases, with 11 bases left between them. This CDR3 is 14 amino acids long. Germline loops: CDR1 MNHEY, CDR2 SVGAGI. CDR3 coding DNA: TGTGCCAGCAGCAAAGTGAGCGGCAATCAGCCCCAGCATTTT. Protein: CASSKVSGNQPQHF.

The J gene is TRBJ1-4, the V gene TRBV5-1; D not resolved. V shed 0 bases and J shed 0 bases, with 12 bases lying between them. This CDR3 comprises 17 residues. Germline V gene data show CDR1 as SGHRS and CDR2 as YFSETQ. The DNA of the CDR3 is TGCGCCAGCAGCTTGGTTGGCATTAAAGCAACTAATGAAAAACTGTTTTTT. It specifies CASSLVGIKATNEKLFF.

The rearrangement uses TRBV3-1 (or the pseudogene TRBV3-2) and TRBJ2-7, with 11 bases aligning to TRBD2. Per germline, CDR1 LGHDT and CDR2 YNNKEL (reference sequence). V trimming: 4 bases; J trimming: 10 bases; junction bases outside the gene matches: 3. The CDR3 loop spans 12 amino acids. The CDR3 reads CASSLGLAGQYF. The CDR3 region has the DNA TGTGCCAGCAGCCTCGGACTAGCGGGTCAGTACTTC.

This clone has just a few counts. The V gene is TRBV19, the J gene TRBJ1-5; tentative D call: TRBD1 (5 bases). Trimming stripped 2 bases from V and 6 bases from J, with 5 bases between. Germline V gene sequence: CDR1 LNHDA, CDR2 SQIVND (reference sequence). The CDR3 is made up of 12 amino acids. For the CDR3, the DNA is TGTGCCAGTAGTATACAGGGTCAGCCCCAGCATTTT. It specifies CASSIQGQPQHF.

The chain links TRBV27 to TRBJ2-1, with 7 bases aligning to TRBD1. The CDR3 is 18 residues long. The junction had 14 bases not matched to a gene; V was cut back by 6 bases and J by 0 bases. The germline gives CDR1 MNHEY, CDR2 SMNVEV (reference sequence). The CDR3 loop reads CASRGTLGQTSSYNEQFF. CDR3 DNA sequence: TGTGCCAGCAGGGGGACCTTGGGACAGACCAGCTCCTACAATGAGCAGTTCTTC.

The DNA for the CDR3 is TGTGCCAGCTCCAGAGCGGGGGGGTACAATGAGCAGTTCTTC. Its protein product is CASSRAGGYNEQFF. The chain is built from TRBV6-5 and TRBJ2-1; 10 bases line up with TRBD2. This CDR3 is 14 amino acids long. Germline V lookup: CDR1 MNHEY, CDR2 SVGAGI. Trimming cost V 8 bases and J 4 bases; bases outside gene matches: 5.

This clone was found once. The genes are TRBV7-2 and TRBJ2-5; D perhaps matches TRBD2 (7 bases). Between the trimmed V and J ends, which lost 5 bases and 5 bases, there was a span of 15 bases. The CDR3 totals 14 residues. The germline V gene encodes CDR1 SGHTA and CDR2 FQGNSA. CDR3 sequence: CASSLDGGHETQYF. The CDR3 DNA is TGTGCCAGCAGCCTAGACGGGGGGCACGAGACCCAGTACTTC.

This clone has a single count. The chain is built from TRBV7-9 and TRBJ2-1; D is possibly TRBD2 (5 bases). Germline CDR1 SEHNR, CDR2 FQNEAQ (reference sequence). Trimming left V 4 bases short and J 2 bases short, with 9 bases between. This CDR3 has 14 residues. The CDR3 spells CASSSLATYNEQFF. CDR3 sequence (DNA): TGTGCCAGCAGCTCGTTAGCGACCTACAATGAGCAGTTCTTC.